The clone carrying this T cell receptor beta chain was found a few times. What it binds is unknown. CDR3 length: 12 residues. Trimming stripped 4 bases from V and 7 bases from J, with 7 bases between. CDR1 and CDR2 from the germline V gene are SEHNR and FQNEAQ (reference sequence). One entry per CDR3 protein, called by TCRdb with MiXCR from the reads. The table shows about 530,000 distinct CDR3 sequences, with approximately 26% occurring only once. This specimen comes from a study of T cell repertoires in cytomegalovirus infection. Study background: Both CMV infection and a matching HLA type were indicated by public TCR beta signatures.

Study-wide results and limits: Identification of carriers of CMV plus the relevant HLA was performed using cumulative public TCR beta family frequency. What dominated the ex vivo response were HLA-C-restricted CMV-specific TCR beta clonotypes.

This clonotype was sampled from a human donor in good health (CMV status not recorded). Some clones in this sample may be carry-over from other donors' samples. Sequenced input: PBMCs. The chain couples TRBV7-9 to TRBJ2-2; D not certain. The chain's CDR3 is CASSSGGGELFF. CDR3 nucleotide sequence: TGTGCCAGCAGCTCAGGTGGCGGGGAGCTGTTTTTT.